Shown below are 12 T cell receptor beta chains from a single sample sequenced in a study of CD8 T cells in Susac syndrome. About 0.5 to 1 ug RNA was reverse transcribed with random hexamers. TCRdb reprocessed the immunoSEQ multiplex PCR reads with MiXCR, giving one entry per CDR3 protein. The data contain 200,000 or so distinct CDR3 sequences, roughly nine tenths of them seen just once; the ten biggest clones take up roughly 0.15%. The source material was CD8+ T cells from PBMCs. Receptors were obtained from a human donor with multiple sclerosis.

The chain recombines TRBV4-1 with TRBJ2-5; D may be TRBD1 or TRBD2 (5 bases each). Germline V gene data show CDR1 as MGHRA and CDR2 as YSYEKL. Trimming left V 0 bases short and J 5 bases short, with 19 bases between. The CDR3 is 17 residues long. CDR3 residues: CASSQDPSRDVRETQYF. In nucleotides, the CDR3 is TGCGCCAGCAGCCAAGACCCTTCACGGGACGTTCGGGAGACCCAGTACTTC.

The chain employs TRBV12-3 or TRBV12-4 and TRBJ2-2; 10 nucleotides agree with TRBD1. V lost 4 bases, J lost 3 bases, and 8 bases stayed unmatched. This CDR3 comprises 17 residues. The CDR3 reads CASSWAGGQGYTGELFF. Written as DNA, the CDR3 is TGTGCCAGCAGTTGGGCTGGGGGACAGGGGTACACCGGGGAGCTGTTTTTT.

Written as DNA, the CDR3 is TGCGCCAGCACCCCCACGGGGGTAGCGGGAGGCCCCATGAGCTCCTACGAGCAGTACTTC. Amino acids: CASTPTGVAGGPMSSYEQYF. V usage is TRBV23-1 and J usage is TRBJ2-7, with 10 bases lining up with TRBD2. TRBV23-1 is an ORF, and what it does is uncertain. The CDR3 spans 20 residues. V was pared by 7 bases and J by 0 bases, with 21 bases of the junction left unmatched.

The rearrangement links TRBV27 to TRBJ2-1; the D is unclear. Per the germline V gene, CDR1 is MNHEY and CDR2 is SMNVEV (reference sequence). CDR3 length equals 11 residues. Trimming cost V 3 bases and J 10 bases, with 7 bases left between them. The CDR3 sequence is CASSFVGEQFF. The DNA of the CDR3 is TGTGCCAGCAGTTTTGTCGGGGAGCAGTTCTTC.

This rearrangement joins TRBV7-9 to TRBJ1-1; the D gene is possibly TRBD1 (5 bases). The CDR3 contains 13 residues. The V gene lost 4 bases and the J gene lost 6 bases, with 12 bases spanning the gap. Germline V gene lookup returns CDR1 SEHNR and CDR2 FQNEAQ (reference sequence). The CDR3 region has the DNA TGTGCCAGCAGCTCCAGGGACGGCGCTGAAGCTTTCTTT. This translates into CASSSRDGAEAFF.

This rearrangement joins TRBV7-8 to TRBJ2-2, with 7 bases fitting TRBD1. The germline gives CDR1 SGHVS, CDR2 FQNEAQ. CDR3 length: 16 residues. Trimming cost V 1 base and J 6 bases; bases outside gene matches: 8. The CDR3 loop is CASSLGGTAESGELFF. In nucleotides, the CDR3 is TGTGCCAGCAGCTTAGGAGGGACAGCTGAATCCGGGGAGCTGTTTTTT.

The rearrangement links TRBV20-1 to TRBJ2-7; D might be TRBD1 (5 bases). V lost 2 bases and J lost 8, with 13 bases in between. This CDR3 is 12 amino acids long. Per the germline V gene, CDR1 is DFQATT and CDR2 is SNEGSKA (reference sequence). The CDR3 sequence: CSARTLKGKQYF. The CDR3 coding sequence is TGCAGTGCTAGAACCCTAAAGGGGAAGCAGTACTTC.

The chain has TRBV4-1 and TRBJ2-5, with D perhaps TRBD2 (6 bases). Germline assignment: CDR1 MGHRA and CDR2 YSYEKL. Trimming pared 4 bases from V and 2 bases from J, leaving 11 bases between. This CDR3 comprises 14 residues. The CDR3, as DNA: TGCGCCAGCAGCCGAGCGGAGGGACAAGAGACCCAGTACTTC. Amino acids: CASSRAEGQETQYF.

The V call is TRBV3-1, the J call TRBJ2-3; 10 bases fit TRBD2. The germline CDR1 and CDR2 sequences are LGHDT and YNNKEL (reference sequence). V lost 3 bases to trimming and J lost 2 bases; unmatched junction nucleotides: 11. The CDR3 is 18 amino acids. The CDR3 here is CASSHDTLAGGPTDTQYF. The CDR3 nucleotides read TGTGCCAGCAGCCACGATACGTTAGCGGGGGGACCCACAGATACGCAGTATTTT.

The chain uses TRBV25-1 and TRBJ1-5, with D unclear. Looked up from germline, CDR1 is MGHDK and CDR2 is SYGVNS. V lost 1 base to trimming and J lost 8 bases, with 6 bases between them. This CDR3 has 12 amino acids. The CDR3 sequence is CASSEFNEPQHF. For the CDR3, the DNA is TGTGCCAGCAGTGAATTCAACGAGCCCCAGCATTTT.

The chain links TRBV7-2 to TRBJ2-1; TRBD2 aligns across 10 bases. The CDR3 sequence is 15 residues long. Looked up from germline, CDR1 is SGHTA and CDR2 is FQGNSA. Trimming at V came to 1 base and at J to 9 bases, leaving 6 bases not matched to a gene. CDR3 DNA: TGTGCCAGCAGCTTAGATCTAGCGGGAGCAACTGAGCAGTTCTTC. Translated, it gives CASSLDLAGATEQFF.

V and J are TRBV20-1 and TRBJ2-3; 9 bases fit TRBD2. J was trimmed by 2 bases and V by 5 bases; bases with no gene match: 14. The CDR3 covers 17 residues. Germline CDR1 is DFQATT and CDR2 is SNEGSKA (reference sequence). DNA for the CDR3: TGCAGTGCTTGTTCGGTTGCGCGACTAGCGGTCACAGATACGCAGTATTTT. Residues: CSACSVARLAVTDTQYF.